This T cell receptor beta chain stems from a study of esophageal squamous cell carcinoma tumors (dated by TCRdb to about 2021). Regarding the complete study: Principal component analysis with K-means clustering of immunohistochemical values for T-cell and checkpoint markers was used to divide patients into immuno relation high and low groups. Across the roughly 9 cases, around 1,600,000 TCRalpha and some 1.3 million TCRbeta total reads were obtained, of which roughly 32,000 and 35,000 were unique. The study was designed to assess TCR repertoire diversity and shared TCR repertoires of T cells within the tumor environment of esophageal squamous cell carcinoma. The wider cohort comprised some 53 surgically treated esophageal squamous cell carcinoma patients in Japan, with about 20 high and approximately 30 low immuno relation cases. TCR sequencing was performed on approximately ten patients, consisting of five randomly selected high immuno relation cases and five background-matched low immuno relation cases.

The library relied on 5' RACE. The PCR step used KAPA HiFi along with constant-region primers for TCRalpha or TCRbeta and a P20EA primer, and a nested second PCR with CA2 or CB2 followed. TCR genes were amplified by unbiased adaptor ligation RT-PCR, with reverse transcription by Superscript III and a polyT18-containing BSL-18E primer. Once second-strand synthesis and blunting were done, the P10EA/P20EA adaptor was ligated onto the 5' end of the cDNA, and NotI digestion came next. The first and second PCRs ran approximately 21 cycles of 98°C for 20 s, 65°C for 30 s and 72°C for 1 min. The Nextera XT Index kit v2 Set A was used to index the amplicons, which were then pooled in equimolar amounts and quantified with a Qubit 2.0 Fluorometer. For sequencing, the Illumina MiSeq platform generated 2x300 bp paired-end reads. As for how the authors treated the data: Using Repertoire Genesis software ver.1.0, reads were assigned to V and J genes based on the highest identity to IMGT reference sequences. The CDR3 region was defined as running from Cys104 to Phe118 plus Gly119 and was then translated, while a unique sequence read was defined by a distinct combination of V, J and CDR3 amino acids. Shared V|J combinations were selected as significant in both a Fisher's exact test in edgeR and a Mann Whitney U test. Repertoire dissimilarity index was computed with the R rdi package after removing singletons and bootstrapping 500 repertoire combinations. TCRdb ran its own pipeline on the public reads, namely fastp trimming at Q25 and MiXCR clone calling, and kept in-frame beta chains. Rows merge per CDR3 protein into single entries with the most common DNA and genes. What appears here as the V and J calls and clone size reflects TCRdb's work, not the paper's. Recorded for this sample are roughly 5,300 distinct CDR3 sequences; 20% to 25% of them occurred a single time. The top ten clones comprise less than 40% of the sample.

This clonotype has a count of ten or more. Its antigen remains unidentified. No much larger clone exists at a distance of one base, and base qualities are not known. General findings and caveats noted by the study authors: No difference in total TCR repertoire counts was observed between groups, whereas significant repertoire counts were found to be higher in the high immuno relation group. Since the TCRalpha and TCRbeta chains were sequenced separately, neither the chain pairing nor the recognized antigens could be determined. Given the large variation in the TCRalphabeta repertoire, the shared V|J recombination candidates might have been chosen by chance. Only a few cases were included in the TCR repertoire analysis, and no investigation at the CDR3 clonotype level was performed. Three of the 10 cases showed a single dominant TCRalpha VJ recombination with apparently reduced TCRalpha diversity.

Patients who received neoadjuvant chemotherapy or who lacked clinical information were excluded from enrollment. The TCR-sequenced cases shown were male and had subtotal esophagectomy with 2- or 3-field lymphadenectomy. A Qiagen AllPrep kit was used to extract RNA from bulk tumor tissue sections, and T cells were not sorted. Until RNA extraction, small sections of tumor tissue removed at surgery were kept in RNAlater reagent at -80 degrees C. The specimen sequenced was tumor tissue. This sequence was found in a man aged 45-79 years with esophageal squamous cell carcinoma.

The CDR3 region reads CASSTGLSQPQHF. Read as DNA, the sequence is TGTGCCAGCAGCACAGGGTTGAGTCAGCCCCAGCATTTT. The chain is made from TRBV4-2 and TRBJ1-5; TRBD1 could be the D gene, as 6 bases match. For CDR1 and CDR2, the germline V gene lists LGHNA and YNFKEQ. The CDR3 sequence holds 13 residues, the cysteine and phenylalanine included. Only the CDR3 portion is preserved as DNA: 39 bases, with reading frame beginning at the first base. The trim is 5 bases for V and 6 bases for J, with a gap of 11 bases between the germline ends.